The 28 T cell receptor beta chains below come from one sample, sequenced in a study of CD8 T cells in Susac syndrome (dated by TCRdb to between 2018 and 2021). Library preparation was by the immunoSEQ multiplex PCR assay. RNA was extracted using the RNeasy kit, and about 0.5 to 1 ug of the RNA was reverse transcribed with random hexamers. TCRdb trimmed public reads at Q25 via fastp, called clones via MiXCR and kept in-frame beta chains. Merged by CDR3 protein, the rows form single entries marked with the most common genes and DNA. For this sample there are some 96,000 distinct CDR3 sequences; about 95% appear just once. The ten largest clones take up roughly 0.31% of the sample. What was sequenced was CD4+ T cells from PBMCs. These receptors were collected from a human donor with Susac syndrome.

The chain is built from TRBV7-9 and TRBJ2-3, with a possible D match to TRBD1 (6 bases). The CDR3 sequence is 10 residues long. CDR1 SEHNR and CDR2 FQNEAQ come from the germline V gene (reference sequence). Trimming pared 4 bases from V and 11 bases from J, leaving 7 bases between. CDR3 bases: TGTGCCAGCAGCTCGGGACAGCAGTATTTT. Its translation is CASSSGQQYF. The entire variable domain, with the rest obtained from reference TRBV7-9 and TRBJ2-3, is as follows: DTGVSQNPRHKITKRGQNVTFRCDPISEHNRLYWYRQTLGQGPEFLTYFQNEAQLEKSRLLSDRFSAERPKGSFSTLEIQRTEQGDSAMYLCASSSGQQYFGPGTRLTVL.

The CDR3 loop reads CASSLQVRNEQFF. The CDR3 bases are TGTGCCAGCAGCTTGCAGGTACGCAATGAGCAGTTCTTC. The chain recombines TRBV7-9 with TRBJ2-1; D gene uncertain. Trimming stripped 3 bases from V and 6 bases from J, with 9 bases between. CDR3 length equals 13 residues. Germline V gene data show CDR1 as SEHNR and CDR2 as FQNEAQ (reference sequence).

This chain connects TRBV2 to TRBJ2-7; 7 nucleotides agree with TRBD2. Germline CDR1 and CDR2: SNHLY and FYNNEI. The J segment lost 3 bases and the V segment lost 6 bases, leaving 2 bases of the junction unmatched. The CDR3 covers 12 residues. The CDR3 spells CASRAGIYEQYF. CDR3 bases: TGTGCCAGCAGAGCGGGGATCTACGAGCAGTACTTC.

The rearrangement joins TRBV19 to TRBJ2-3; D call uncertain. The germline gives CDR1 LNHDA, CDR2 SQIVND (reference sequence). V was trimmed by 1 base and J by 2 bases, leaving 7 bases between them. This CDR3 is built from 14 residues. The CDR3 region is CASSIGPNTDTQYF. For the CDR3, the DNA is TGTGCCAGTAGTATAGGACCCAACACAGATACGCAGTATTTT.

J is TRBJ1-2 and V is TRBV20-1, with 10 bases fitting TRBD1. V was clipped by 6 bases and J by 7 bases; unmatched bases: 8. The V gene's germline CDR1 is DFQATT and CDR2 SNEGSKA (reference sequence). This CDR3 has 13 amino acids. CDR3 amino acids: CSASGTGEGGYTF. The CDR3 region has the DNA TGCAGTGCGTCCGGGACAGGGGAGGGTGGCTACACCTTC.

The chain carries TRBV14 and TRBJ2-1; D might be TRBD2 (6 bases). The CDR3 has 16 residues. CDR1 is SGHDN and CDR2 is FVKESK in the germline V gene. The V gene lost 2 bases and the J gene lost 6 bases, with 17 bases spanning the gap. As DNA, the CDR3 is TGTGCCAGCAGCCAAATCGGGGGTCTACCCTTCAATGAGCAGTTCTTC. It yields the protein CASSQIGGLPFNEQFF.

The rearrangement uses TRBV7-7 and TRBJ1-6; D might be TRBD1 (6 bases). Per germline, CDR1 SSHAT and CDR2 FNYEAQ (reference sequence). The length of the CDR3 is 14 residues. The V and J ends lost 5 bases and 8 bases respectively, with 13 bases between them. Here the CDR3 reads CASSAGQLDSPLHF. The CDR3 coding sequence is TGTGCCAGCAGCGCCGGACAGCTTGATTCACCCCTCCACTTT.

The chain couples TRBV7-9 to TRBJ2-7, with 7 bases aligning to TRBD1. In germline, CDR1 is SEHNR, CDR2 FQNEAQ (reference sequence). The CDR3 contains 14 residues. With 5 bases clipped from V and 6 bases from J, the junction kept 10 bases outside the gene matches. The DNA for the CDR3 is TGTGCCAGCAGCACCAGACAGGGAGCGAGCGAGCAGTACTTC. This sequence encodes CASSTRQGASEQYF.

The chain joins TRBV2 to TRBJ2-5; weak D call: TRBD1 (5 bases). Germline assignment: CDR1 SNHLY and CDR2 FYNNEI. The CDR3 is 15 amino acids. V gave up 3 bases and J gave up 5 bases, with 16 bases separating them. In DNA form, the CDR3 reads TGTGCCAGCAGTGAGGTTCCCAGGGAAGGGGAGACCCAGTACTTC. It yields the protein CASSEVPREGETQYF.

The gene calls are TRBV12-3 or TRBV12-4 and TRBJ2-7; TRBD2 aligns across 9 bases. The CDR3 extends over 14 amino acids. Trimming at V came to 2 bases and at J to 3 bases, leaving 2 bases not matched to a gene. The CDR3 protein is CASSLRGGDYEQYF. The CDR3 coding sequence is TGTGCCAGCAGTTTACGCGGGGGGGACTACGAGCAGTACTTC.

The chain combines TRBV6-2 or TRBV6-3 with TRBJ1-5, with D perhaps matching TRBD1 (5 bases). The germline gives CDR1 MNHEY, CDR2 SVGEGT. The CDR3 totals 16 residues. Between the trimmed V and J ends, which lost 4 bases and 2 bases, there was a span of 15 bases. CDR3 coding DNA: TGTGCCAGCAGTTCCGTCGCACCGGGGGGCAATCAGCCCCAGCATTTT. Translated, it gives CASSSVAPGGNQPQHF.

The V gene is TRBV12-3 or TRBV12-4, the J gene TRBJ2-1, with TRBD1 identical over 8 bases. The J segment lost 3 bases and the V segment lost 7 bases, leaving 11 bases of the junction unmatched. This CDR3 comprises 16 residues. The CDR3 DNA sequence: TGTGCCAGCACCCCGTCCGGGACAGGCCTCTACAATGAGCAGTTCTTC. This sequence encodes CASTPSGTGLYNEQFF.

This clonotype was counted a single time. The J gene is TRBJ2-5, the V gene TRBV19, with 7 bases matching TRBD1. The V segment lost 6 bases and the J segment 3 bases; nucleotides outside the gene matches: 7. The CDR3 length is 14 residues. The germline gives CDR1 LNHDA, CDR2 SQIVND (reference sequence). CDR3 sequence: CASSRQGPEETQYF. CDR3 in DNA: TGTGCCAGTAGCAGACAGGGCCCTGAAGAGACCCAGTACTTC.

The chain carries TRBV30 and TRBJ2-1; the D gene is possibly TRBD2 (6 bases). This CDR3 is 15 amino acids long. Trimming took off 3 bases at V and 0 bases at J, with 12 bases between the two ends. The germline V gene has CDR1 GTSNPN and CDR2 SVGIG (reference sequence). The CDR3 loop is CAWSLGGVSYNEQFF. CDR3 sequence (DNA): TGTGCCTGGAGCCTGGGCGGGGTCTCCTACAATGAGCAGTTCTTC.

In its sample, this clonotype was seen once. This sequence joins TRBV29-1 and TRBJ1-5; D ambiguous. Between the trimmed V and J ends, which lost 4 bases and 1 base, there was a span of 8 bases. CDR1 is SQVTM, CDR2 ANQGSEA, per germline. The CDR3 sequence is 13 residues long. CDR3 in amino acids: CSVGEESNQPQHF. CDR3 sequence (DNA): TGCAGCGTTGGTGAGGAGAGCAATCAGCCCCAGCATTTT.

The genes are TRBV13 and TRBJ1-1; D is perhaps TRBD1 (6 bases). V lost 1 base, J lost 0 bases, and 15 bases lay in between. The CDR3 is 17 residues long. Germline lookup yields CDR1 PRHDT and CDR2 FYEKMQ (reference sequence). CDR3 sequence reads: CASSLDDRLTMNTEAFF. The CDR3 region has the DNA TGTGCCAGCAGCTTAGATGACAGGTTAACCATGAACACTGAAGCTTTCTTT.

The gene calls are TRBV6-6 and TRBJ2-7; D uncertain. This CDR3 comprises 11 residues. The germline gives CDR1 MNHNY, CDR2 SVGAGI (reference sequence). CDR3 sequence (DNA): TGTGGTACACGGACGGGTCTCGAGCAGTACTTC. It yields the protein CGTRTGLEQYF.

This chain joins TRBV30 and TRBJ1-2; D perhaps matches TRBD1 (5 bases). V was cut by 3 bases and J by 6 bases, with 17 bases left in between. The CDR3 sequence is 14 residues long. CDR1 is GTSNPN and CDR2 is SVGIG in the germline V gene (reference sequence). The CDR3 region has the DNA TGTGCCTGGAGCCGGGACTCCTATAGTGATGGCTACACCTTC. This encodes CAWSRDSYSDGYTF.

This chain joins TRBV7-6 and TRBJ2-2; the D call may be TRBD1 or TRBD2 (5 bases each). The V gene's germline CDR1 is SGHVS and CDR2 FNYEAQ. V was shortened by 5 bases and J by 4 bases, with 11 bases between the two germline ends. The CDR3 length is 14 residues. The CDR3 reads CASSRDQGTGELFF. CDR3 nucleotide sequence: TGTGCCAGCAGCCGGGACCAGGGCACCGGGGAGCTGTTTTTT.

The chain uses TRBV4-3 and TRBJ2-1, with 9 bases matching TRBD2. Germline V gene data show CDR1 as LGHNA and CDR2 as YSLEER. The CDR3 is made up of 15 amino acids. J was trimmed by 6 bases and V by 4 bases; bases with no gene match: 7. CDR3 in amino acids: CASSRFSGGRNEQFF. The CDR3 DNA reads TGCGCCAGCAGCCGCTTCAGCGGGGGGCGCAATGAGCAGTTCTTC.

The genes are TRBV12-3 or TRBV12-4 and TRBJ2-2; 11 bases map to TRBD1. The CDR3 has 15 residues. V shed 5 bases and J 5 bases; nucleotides not matched to a gene: 4. DNA for the CDR3: TGTGCCAGCAGTACCCGGGACAGGGGGACCGGGGAGCTGTTTTTT. It is translated as CASSTRDRGTGELFF.

The rearrangement links TRBV6-4 to TRBJ2-2; 8 bases agree with TRBD2. The CDR3 extends over 18 amino acids. Germline assignment: CDR1 MRHNA and CDR2 SNTAGT. V was clipped by 1 base and J by 5 bases; unmatched bases: 12. CDR3 DNA sequence: TGTGCCAGCAGTGACTTCCCTAACTCTAGCGGGCGGACCGGGGAGCTGTTTTTT. It codes for CASSDFPNSSGRTGELFF.

The rearrangement joins TRBV14 to TRBJ2-3, with D possibly called TRBD1 or TRBD2 (5 bases each). There are 16 residues in the CDR3. Germline V gene sequence: CDR1 SGHDN, CDR2 FVKESK. Trimming took off 4 bases at V and 1 base at J, with 15 bases between the two ends. Written as DNA, the CDR3 is TGTGCCAGCAGCCCGCAGAGGGGCTCCCGCACAGATACGCAGTATTTT. It is translated as CASSPQRGSRTDTQYF.

The chain couples TRBV6-2 or TRBV6-3 to TRBJ2-6; the D is unclear. The V gene's germline CDR1 is MNHEY and CDR2 SVGEGT. This CDR3 comprises 14 residues. V was pared by 2 bases and J by 0 bases, with 2 bases between. CDR3 loop: CASSYSSGANVLTF. The CDR3 DNA reads as TGTGCCAGCAGTTACAGCTCTGGGGCCAACGTCCTGACTTTC.

The chain carries TRBV12-3 or TRBV12-4 and TRBJ1-5; the D gene is possibly TRBD1 (6 bases). The CDR3 sequence is 15 residues long. V was shortened by 5 bases and J by 4 bases, with 15 bases between the two germline ends. In DNA, the CDR3 is TGTGCCAGCAGTCCCCGGGGGGCGGCGAATCAGCCCCAGCATTTT. Its protein product is CASSPRGAANQPQHF.

This chain uses TRBV28 with TRBJ2-7; D assignment may be TRBD1 or TRBD2 (6 bases each). Germline CDR1 MDHEN, CDR2 SYDVKM. V lost 4 bases and J lost 2, with 15 bases in between. This CDR3 has 15 amino acids. The chain's CDR3 is CASSYFTGAPYEQYF. The CDR3 nucleotides are TGTGCCAGCAGTTACTTTACGGGGGCACCCTACGAGCAGTACTTC.

The rearrangement links TRBV14 to TRBJ2-2; D gene unclear. The CDR3 length is 15 residues. Per the germline V gene, CDR1 is SGHDN and CDR2 is FVKESK. V was cut by 1 base and J by 4 bases, with 10 bases left in between. The CDR3 is CASSQVPNRTGELFF. In DNA, the CDR3 is TGTGCCAGCAGCCAAGTCCCTAATCGCACCGGGGAGCTGTTTTTT.

This sequence joins TRBV20-1 and TRBJ2-5; 8 bases align to TRBD2. This CDR3 has 14 amino acids. The V segment lost 6 bases and the J segment 4 bases; nucleotides outside the gene matches: 10. Germline V CDR1 and CDR2: DFQATT, SNEGSKA (reference sequence). This chain's CDR3 is CSAPRNGGVETQYF. The CDR3, as DNA: TGCAGTGCACCCCGGAACGGGGGGGTAGAGACCCAGTACTTC.